Shown below are 19 T cell receptor beta chains from a single sample sequenced in a study of regulatory T cells in long-lasting Graves disease. Specified time point: persistent/refractory GD, antithyroid drugs over 5 years with positive TRAb. Isolated PBMC RNA provided the starting material for the TCR library. Construction of the TCR beta libraries employed iRepertoire HTBI primers in conjunction with Arm-PCR of CDR3 regions. TCRdb re-called the multiplex PCR reads through MiXCR, storing one row per CDR3 protein. The table lists over 300,000 distinct CDR3 sequences, around 19% of them singletons. Here the sequenced sample was peripheral blood mononuclear cells (PBMCs), taken when the disease was refractory, from a patient treated with antithyroid drugs. The receptors were sampled from a female donor with Graves disease.

The chain joins TRBV4-1 to TRBJ1-1; 10 bases fit TRBD1. CDR3 length: 15 residues. CDR1 and CDR2 from the germline V gene are MGHRA and YSYEKL. The ends lost 6 bases at V and 3 bases at J; junction bases unmatched: 7. CDR3 protein: CASSYLGQGYTEAFF. The DNA for the CDR3 is TGCGCCAGCAGTTATTTGGGACAGGGGTACACTGAAGCTTTCTTT.

This clonotype was observed at least ten times. V usage is TRBV3-1 and J usage is TRBJ2-4; D gene uncertain. CDR1 is LGHDT and CDR2 is YNNKEL in the germline V gene (reference sequence). The V gene lost 1 base and the J gene lost 6 bases, with 4 bases spanning the gap. This CDR3 is built from 12 residues. The CDR3 DNA sequence: TGTGCCAGCAGCCAAGGTGTAAACATTCAGTACTTC. Protein: CASSQGVNIQYF.

This clonotype was counted many times. The chain carries TRBV6-1 and TRBJ2-7; 10 nucleotides agree with TRBD2. The CDR3 is made up of 14 amino acids. CDR1 is MNHNS and CDR2 is SASEGT in the germline V gene. V was clipped by 7 bases and J by 6 bases; unmatched bases: 9. The CDR3 DNA follows: TGTGCCAGCACTAGAGCGGGAGGGCTTCTCGAGCAGTACTTC. It translates to CASTRAGGLLEQYF.

This clonotype has ten or more counts. The rearrangement joins TRBV6-1 to TRBJ1-1; 7 bases match TRBD1. This CDR3 contains 14 residues. Germline V CDR1 and CDR2: MNHNS, SASEGT. The V and J ends lost 5 bases and 1 base, in that order; junction bases with no gene match: 4. CDR3 in DNA: TGTGCCAGCAGTAGGACAGGCAGGAACACTGAAGCTTTCTTT. This sequence encodes CASSRTGRNTEAFF.

Turning to this clonotype: This likely stems from a read error, as it lies one base from a far larger clone. The J gene is TRBJ2-5, the V gene TRBV7-3; no clear D gene. Between the trimmed V and J ends, which lost 5 bases and 4 bases, there was a span of 11 bases. The V gene's germline CDR1 is SGHTA and CDR2 FQGTGA. The CDR3 length is 13 residues. CDR3 protein: CASSRLARETQYF. In DNA, the CDR3 is TGTGCCAGCAGCAGATTAGCAAGAGAGACCCAGTACTTC. Based on the CDR3 plus reference TRBV7-3 and TRBJ2-5, the full variable domain is GAGVSQTPSNKVTEKGKYVELRCDPISGHTALYWYRQSLGQGPEFLIYFQGTGAADDSGLPNDRFFAVRPEGSVSTLKIQRTERGDSAVYLCASSRLARETQYFGPGTRLLVL.

This clonotype appeared many times. The rearrangement joins TRBV7-8 to TRBJ1-4; D is undetermined. Trimming shortened V by 5 bases and J by 5 bases, and 9 bases separated the two germline ends. The CDR3 contains 13 residues. Germline loops: CDR1 SGHVS, CDR2 FQNEAQ. CDR3 sequence: CASSLRRNEKLFF. Here the CDR3 DNA reads TGTGCCAGCAGCCTTCGTAGAAATGAAAAACTGTTTTTT.

The J gene is TRBJ1-3, the V gene TRBV6-2 or TRBV6-3; D not certain. The CDR3 is made up of 12 amino acids. V was trimmed by 11 bases and J by 2 bases, leaving 10 bases between them. Germline lookup yields CDR1 MNHEY and CDR2 SVGEGT. The CDR3 loop is CAAGMTGNTIYF. In DNA form, the CDR3 reads TGTGCCGCTGGAATGACTGGAAACACCATATATTTT.

This clonotype was detected ten times or more. The chain is built from TRBV2 and TRBJ2-7; D remains ambiguous. This CDR3 has 14 residues. Germline V gives CDR1 SNHLY, CDR2 FYNNEI. Trimming left V 8 bases short and J 4 bases short, with 18 bases between. CDR3 sequence reads: CASAWTETIYEQYF. Written as DNA, the CDR3 is TGTGCCAGCGCCTGGACCGAAACTATTTACGAGCAGTACTTC.

This clonotype was detected many times. CDR3 coding DNA: TGTGCCTGGAGGTCGGGACAGGGTCCCTACGAGCAGTACTTC. Protein: CAWRSGQGPYEQYF. The chain is built from TRBV30 and TRBJ2-7; the match to TRBD1 covers 9 bases. The trim removed 3 bases at V and 2 bases at J, leaving 5 bases unmatched. The CDR3 has 14 amino acids. CDR1 is GTSNPN and CDR2 is SVGIG in the germline V gene (reference sequence).

Concerning this clonotype itself: A single base separates this from a much larger clone, so it may be a read error. The chain combines TRBV7-6 with TRBJ2-7; 9 bases line up with TRBD1. CDR3 length equals 16 residues. Germline assignment: CDR1 SGHVS and CDR2 FNYEAQ. DNA for the CDR3: TGTGCCAGCAGCTTGGAATCAGGACAGGGGACCTACGAGCAGTGCTTC. This encodes CASSLESGQGTYEQCF. The full variable domain, its missing parts supplied by reference TRBV7-6 and TRBJ2-7, is GAGVSQSPRYKVTKRGQDVALRCDPISGHVSLYWYRQALGQGPEFLTYFNYEAQQDKSGLPNDRFSAERPEGSISTLTIQRTEQRDSAMYRCASSLESGQGTYEQCFGPGTRLTVT.

The chain joins TRBV7-9 to TRBJ2-7; D might be TRBD1 (5 bases). CDR3 length: 15 residues. CDR1 is SEHNR, CDR2 FQNEAQ, per germline (reference sequence). Trimming shortened V by 1 base and J by 5 bases, and 15 bases separated the two germline ends. The CDR3 here is CASSLGGLGSHEQYF. The CDR3 region has the DNA TGTGCCAGCAGCTTAGGGGGCCTGGGATCCCACGAGCAGTACTTC.

There are many counts of this clonotype. The chain is built from TRBV7-2 and TRBJ1-6; D remains ambiguous. In germline, CDR1 is SGHTA, CDR2 FQGNSA. V shed 0 bases and J shed 8 bases, with 14 bases lying between them. This CDR3 has 16 residues. The chain's CDR3 is CASSLATALAYSPLHF. CDR3 sequence (DNA): TGTGCCAGCAGCTTAGCGACGGCCTTAGCCTATTCACCCCTCCACTTT.

On this clonotype itself: Just one base apart from a much larger clone, this may be a read error. The V and J genes are TRBV9 and TRBJ2-1; no clear D gene. Per germline, CDR1 SGDLS and CDR2 YYNGEE. The CDR3 spans 15 residues. The V and J ends lost 0 bases and 0 bases respectively, with 7 bases between them. CDR3: CASSVGWSSYNEQFF. The CDR3, as DNA: TGTGCCAGCAGCGTAGGGTGGAGCTCCTACAATGAGCAGTTCTTC.

There are many counts of this clonotype. This chain uses TRBV2 with TRBJ1-1, with 7 positions matching TRBD1. With 8 bases clipped from V and 4 bases from J, the junction kept 16 bases outside the gene matches. The CDR3 is 16 residues long. From germline, CDR1 is SNHLY and CDR2 FYNNEI. The CDR3 coding sequence is TGTGCCAGCTCCAGACAGGGTCGAACCCCATCCACTGAAGCTTTCTTT. Its protein is CASSRQGRTPSTEAFF.

In its sample, this clonotype was seen many times. This chain joins TRBV7-9 and TRBJ2-5; 8 bases line up with TRBD1. The germline V gene encodes CDR1 SEHNR and CDR2 FQNEAQ (reference sequence). This CDR3 has 14 amino acids. V was pared by 5 bases and J by 5 bases, with 7 bases of the junction left unmatched. CDR3 sequence (DNA): TGTGCCAGCAGCCCCCGGGACAGGTTTGAGACCCAGTACTTC. It translates to CASSPRDRFETQYF.

This clonotype has ten or more counts. This chain uses TRBV12-3 or TRBV12-4 with TRBJ2-5, with 7 nucleotides matching TRBD2. CDR3 length: 15 amino acids. The ends lost 3 bases at V and 3 bases at J; junction bases unmatched: 7. The CDR3 bases are TGTGCCAGCAGTTTTAATTCGGCGGGAGAAGAGACCCAGTACTTC. Translated: CASSFNSAGEETQYF.

This clonotype has only a few counts. This may come from a read error, since a much larger clone is one base off. The V and J genes are TRBV20-1 and TRBJ2-7; 8 positions agree with TRBD2. The CDR3 has 13 amino acids. Per the germline V gene, CDR1 is DFQATT and CDR2 is SNEGSKA (reference sequence). CDR3 protein: CCARSGSSYEQYF. The CDR3 DNA is TGCTGTGCTCGGAGCGGGAGCTCCTACGAGCAGTACTTC.

This clonotype appeared many times. V gene TRBV11-2 combines with J gene TRBJ2-4; the match to TRBD1 covers 7 bases. CDR3 length equals 19 residues. V lost 2 bases, J lost 0 bases, and 13 bases stayed unmatched. Germline V gives CDR1 SGHAT, CDR2 FQNNGV. CDR3: CASSLRLRRTGLAKNIQYF. The DNA of the CDR3 is TGTGCCAGCAGCTTAAGGCTCCGGAGGACAGGATTAGCCAAAAACATTCAGTACTTC.

J is TRBJ1-4 and V is TRBV20-1; D is possibly TRBD1 (5 bases). The CDR3 runs 16 residues. The germline V gene has CDR1 DFQATT and CDR2 SNEGSKA (reference sequence). V was trimmed by 0 bases and J by 2 bases, leaving 13 bases between them. The CDR3 bases are TGCAGTGCTAGAGACTCGAGGGGTCCGACTAATGAAAAACTGTTTTTT. Translating gives CSARDSRGPTNEKLFF.